This T cell receptor beta chain is from a study of technical replicates of blood from several donors. Trimming left V 1 base short and J 5 bases short, with 8 bases between. This CDR3 contains 14 residues. Looked up from germline, CDR1 is LNHNV and CDR2 is YYDKDF (reference sequence). Data came from immunoSEQ multiplex PCR; TCRdb stores just in-frame clones and leaves some out. In the table there are 95,000 or so clones, 90% to 95% of which are singletons. Sequencing input: T cells isolated from PBMCs. The sequence was collected from a human donor in good health. The chain has TRBV15 and TRBJ1-4; unclear D gene. CDR3 region: CATSRASENEKLFF. As DNA, the CDR3 is TGTGCCACCAGCAGAGCATCTGAGAATGAAAAACTGTTTTTT. Drawing the rest from reference TRBV15 and TRBJ1-4, the complete variable domain is DAMVIQNPRYQVTQFGKPVTLSCSQTLNHNVMYWYQQKSSQAPKLLFHYYDKDFNNEADTPDNFQSRRPNTSFCFLDIRSPGLGDTAMYLCATSRASENEKLFFGSGTQLSVL.